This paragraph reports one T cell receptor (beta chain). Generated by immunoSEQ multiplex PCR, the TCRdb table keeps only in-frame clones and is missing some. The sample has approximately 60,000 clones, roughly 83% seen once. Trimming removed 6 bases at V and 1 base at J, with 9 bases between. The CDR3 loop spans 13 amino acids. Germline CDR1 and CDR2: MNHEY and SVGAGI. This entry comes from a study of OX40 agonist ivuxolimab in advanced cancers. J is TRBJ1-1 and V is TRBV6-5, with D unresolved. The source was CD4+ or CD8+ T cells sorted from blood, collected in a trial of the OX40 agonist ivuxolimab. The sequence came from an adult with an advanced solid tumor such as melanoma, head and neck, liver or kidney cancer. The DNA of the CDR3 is TGTGCCAGCAGGCCTTTGGGGAACACTGAAGCTTTCTTT. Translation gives CASRPLGNTEAFF.